This T cell receptor beta chain originates from a study of identical twins. TCRdb re-called the 5' RACE reads with MiXCR, one entry per CDR3 protein. The table shows under 300,000 distinct CDR3 sequences, with roughly an eighth occurring only once. The study, taken as a whole, reports: The degree of excess twin sharing was weaker in beta out-of-frame sequences. A partial confounding effect on zero-insertion analyses could come from invariant MAIT and iNKT cells. Excess low generation probability was seen in twin-shared out-of-frame alpha sequences.

As to this clonotype: Its antigen is currently unknown.

Sequencing used memory (CD45RO+) T cells sorted from blood. This TCR came from a woman aged 18-29 years in good health.

The CDR3 coding sequence is TGTGCCAGCAGCTTACGACTAGCGGGAGTTGGGTACAATGAGCAGTTCTTC. Translating it yields CASSLRLAGVGYNEQFF. The chain couples TRBV7-2 to TRBJ2-1; 12 bases align to TRBD2. The germline gives CDR1 SGHTA, CDR2 FQGNSA. The CDR3 runs to 17 residues. Unmatched junction bases numbered 6, after V lost 2 bases and J lost 4 bases.